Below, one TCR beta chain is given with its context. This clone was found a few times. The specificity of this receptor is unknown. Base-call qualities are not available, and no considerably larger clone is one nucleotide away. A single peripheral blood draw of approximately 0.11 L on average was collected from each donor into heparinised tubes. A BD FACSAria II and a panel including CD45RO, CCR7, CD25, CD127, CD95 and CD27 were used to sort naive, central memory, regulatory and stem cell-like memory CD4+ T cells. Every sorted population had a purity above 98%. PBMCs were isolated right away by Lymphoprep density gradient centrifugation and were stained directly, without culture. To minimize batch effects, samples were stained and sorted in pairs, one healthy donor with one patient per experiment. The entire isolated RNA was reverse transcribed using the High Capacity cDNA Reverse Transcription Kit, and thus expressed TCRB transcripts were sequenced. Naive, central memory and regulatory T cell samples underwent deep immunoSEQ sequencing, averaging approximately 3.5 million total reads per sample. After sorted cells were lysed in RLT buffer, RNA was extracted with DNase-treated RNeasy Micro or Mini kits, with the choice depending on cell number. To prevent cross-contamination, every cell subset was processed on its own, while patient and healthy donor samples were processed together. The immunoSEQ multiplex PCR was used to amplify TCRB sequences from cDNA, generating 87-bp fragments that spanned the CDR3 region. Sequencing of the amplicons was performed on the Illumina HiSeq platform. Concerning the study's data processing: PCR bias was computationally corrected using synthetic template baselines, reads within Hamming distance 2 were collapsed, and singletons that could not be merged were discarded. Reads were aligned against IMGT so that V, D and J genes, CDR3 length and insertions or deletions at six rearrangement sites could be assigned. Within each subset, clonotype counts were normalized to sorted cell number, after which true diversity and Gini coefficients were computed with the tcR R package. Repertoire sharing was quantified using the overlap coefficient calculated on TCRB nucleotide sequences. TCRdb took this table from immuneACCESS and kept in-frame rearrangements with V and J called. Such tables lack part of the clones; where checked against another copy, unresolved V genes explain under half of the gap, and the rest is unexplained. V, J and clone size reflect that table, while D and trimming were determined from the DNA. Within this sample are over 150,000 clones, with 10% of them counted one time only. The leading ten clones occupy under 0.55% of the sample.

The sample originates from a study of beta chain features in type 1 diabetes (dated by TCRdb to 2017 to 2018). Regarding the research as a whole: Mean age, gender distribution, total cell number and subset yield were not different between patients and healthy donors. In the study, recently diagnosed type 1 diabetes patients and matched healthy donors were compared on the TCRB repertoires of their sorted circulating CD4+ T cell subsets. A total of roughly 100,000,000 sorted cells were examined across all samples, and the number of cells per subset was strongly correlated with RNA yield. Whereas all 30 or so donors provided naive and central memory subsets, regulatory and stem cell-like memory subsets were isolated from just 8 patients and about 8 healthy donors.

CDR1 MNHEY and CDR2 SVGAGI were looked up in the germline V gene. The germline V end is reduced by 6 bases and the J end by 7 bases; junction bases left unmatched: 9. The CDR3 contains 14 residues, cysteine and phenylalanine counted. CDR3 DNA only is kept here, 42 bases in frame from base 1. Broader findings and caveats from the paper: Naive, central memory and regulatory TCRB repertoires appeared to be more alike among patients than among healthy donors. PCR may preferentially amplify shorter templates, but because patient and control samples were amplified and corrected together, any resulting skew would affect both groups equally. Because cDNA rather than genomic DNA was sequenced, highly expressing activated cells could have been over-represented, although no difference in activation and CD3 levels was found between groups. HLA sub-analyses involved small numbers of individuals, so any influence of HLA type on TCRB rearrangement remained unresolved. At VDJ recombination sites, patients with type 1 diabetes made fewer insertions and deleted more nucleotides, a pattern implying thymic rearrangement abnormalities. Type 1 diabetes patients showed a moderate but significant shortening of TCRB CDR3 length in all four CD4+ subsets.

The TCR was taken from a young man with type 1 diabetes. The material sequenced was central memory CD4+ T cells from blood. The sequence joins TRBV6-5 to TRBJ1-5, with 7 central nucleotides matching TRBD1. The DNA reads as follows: TGTGCCAGCAGAGAACGACAGGGTCTCCAGCCCCAGCATTTT. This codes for CASRERQGLQPQHF.